A selection of T cell receptor beta chains follows, all from one sample in a study of cytomegalovirus exposure and HLA in healthy donors. The table came from immunoSEQ multiplex PCR; TCRdb's copy has only in-frame clones and leaves some out. This sample has 76,000 or so clones, with under 85% found just once. The sample consisted of PBMCs. Every receptor here comes from a middle-aged woman in good health and CMV-seropositive. CDR3s include the opening cysteine and the closing phenylalanine or tryptophan. A D gene is named only where the DNA matches it firmly. Rows give clone size only sometimes, using once, few, many, or a class for an expanded clone.

TRBJ2-1,.,14,.,TRBV5-4,TGTGCCAGCAGCTTGGCGGGGGTGAGAAATGAGCAGTTCTTC,CASSLAGVRNEQFF
TRBJ1-5,.,14,.,TRBV4-1,TGCGCCAGTGCTGGATTAGATCGGGGTCAGCCCCAGCATTTT,CASAGLDRGQPQHF
TRBJ2-5,.,13,.,TRBV5-1,TGCGCCAGCAGCGGGGGGACTGTGGAGACCCAGTACTTC,CASSGGTVETQYF
TRBJ1-6,.,16,few,TRBV14,TGTGCCAGCAGCCAAGAATTCCCGGGCAGGGATTCACCCCTCCACTTT,CASSQEFPGRDSPLHF
TRBJ1-2,TRBD1,13,.,TRBV27,TGTGCCAGCAGTTTCCAGGGGGCCTATGGCTACACCTTC,CASSFQGAYGYTF
TRBJ1-5,TRBD1,16,.,TRBV6-4,TGTGCCAGCAGTCACCTCGGACAGGGATCAAATCAGCCCCAGCATTTT,CASSHLGQGSNQPQHF
TRBJ2-7,TRBD1,15,.,TRBV6-1,TGTGCCAGCAGCGAAACCGGGACAGGTCCCTACGAGCAGTACTTC,CASSETGTGPYEQYF
TRBJ2-5,TRBD2,16,.,TRBV30,TGTGCCTGGAGTGGGGAGCGGGGGGGCATCAGAGAGACCCAGTACTTC,CAWSGERGGIRETQYF
TRBJ2-1,TRBD2,18,.,TRBV4-3,TGCGCCAGCAGCCAAGGCCTAGCGGGGGACAGCTCCTACAATGAGCAGTTCTTC,CASSQGLAGDSSYNEQFF
TRBJ1-2,TRBD1,12,.,TRBV16,TGTGCCAGCAGCCCTGGACAGGCTGGCTACACCTTC,CASSPGQAGYTF
TRBJ2-5,.,12,.,TRBV11-2,TGTGCCAGCTCAAGGGCGGGGGAGACCCAGTACTTC,CASSRAGETQYF
TRBJ1-1,.,15,.,TRBV6-5,TGTGCCAGCAGCCGCATATCGACAGTGAACACTGAAGCTTTCTTT,CASSRISTVNTEAFF
TRBJ2-3,.,14,.,TRBV9,TGTGCCAGCAGCGTAGGGCTAGTTTCAGATACGCAGTATTTT,CASSVGLVSDTQYF
TRBJ1-1,.,13,.,TRBV4-2,TGTGCCAGCAGCCAAGGGAACAGGGAGGGGGCTTTCTTT,CASSQGNREGAFF
TRBJ2-2,.,15,.,TRBV6-5,TGTGCCAGCAGTTATACCAGATCGAACACCGGGGAGCTGTTTTTT,CASSYTRSNTGELFF
TRBJ2-2,TRBD1,19,.,TRBV4-3,TGCGCCAGCAGCCAAGATTGGGGGGCCGGGACAGGTGGTACCGGGGAGCTGTTTTTT,CASSQDWGAGTGGTGELFF
TRBJ1-1,.,13,.,TRBV4-3,TGCGCCAGCAGCGAAGACATGAACACTGAAGCTTTCTTT,CASSEDMNTEAFF
TRBJ1-2,.,12,.,TRBV6-6,TGTGCCAGCAGCGACTCTAACTATGGCTACACCTTC,CASSDSNYGYTF
TRBJ1-5,TRBD1,15,.,TRBV27,TGTGCCAGCAGCCGGACAGGGGCTGGCAATCAGCCCCAGCATTTT,CASSRTGAGNQPQHF
TRBJ1-3,.,14,.,TRBV2,TGTGCCAGCAGTGAGCAGGGCACAGGAAACACCATATATTTT,CASSEQGTGNTIYF
TRBJ2-2,TRBD1,16,few,TRBV6-4,TGTGCCAGCAGTGACTCAGGACAGGGTAACACCGGGGAGCTGTTTTTT,CASSDSGQGNTGELFF
TRBJ2-3,TRBD1,13,.,TRBV5-3,TGTGCCAGAAGTTCAGGGGGAATGGATACGCAGTATTTT,CARSSGGMDTQYF
TRBJ2-7,.,16,few,TRBV6-5,TGTGCCAGCAGTTACTCGAGTCGCCACAGCACCTACGAGCAGTACTTC,CASSYSSRHSTYEQYF
TRBJ2-1,TRBD1,14,.,TRBV10-3,TGTGCCATCAGTTCCGGGACAGAGGGCAATGAGCAGTTCTTC,CAISSGTEGNEQFF
TRBJ2-1,TRBD2,15,.,TRBV9,TGTGCCAGCAGCGTAGGACTAGCGGGCCCGAATGAGCAGTTCTTC,CASSVGLAGPNEQFF